What follows is one T cell receptor (beta chain) and its context. Its antigen is still unknown. The data belong to a study of cytotoxic CD8 clonotypes in ibrutinib-treated CLL. Overall study: The taking of response samples occurred after a median roughly 11 months of treatment, with a range of 6 to 36. Study conclusions and caveats: At the start, clonality exceeded age-matched healthy donors and followed circulating CD8+ T-cell counts. For progressing versus sustained-remission patients, sampling times were not the same.

The CDR3 runs to 14 residues. The V gene lost 0 bases and the J gene lost 7 bases, with 12 bases spanning the gap. The germline V gene encodes CDR1 SGDLS and CDR2 YYNGEE. Sequencing was designed to attain a depth spanning 1 in 200,000 to 1 in 1 million T cells. Repertoires were generated with immunoSEQ multiplex PCR, while TCRdb's copy carries only in-frame clones and drops some. In the table there are hundreds of thousands of clones, under 80% of which are singletons. The chain couples TRBV9 to TRBJ2-3, with a possible D match to TRBD2 (5 bases). The sequences come from PBMCs, collected after 24 months of ibrutinib treatment. This sequence originates from a human donor with chronic lymphocytic leukemia. The DNA of the CDR3 is TGTGCCAGCAGCGTAGCGAGGGTCGGAAATACGCAGTATTTT. Translated, it gives CASSVARVGNTQYF. Using reference TRBV9 and TRBJ2-3 for the parts outside the CDR3, the full variable domain is DSGVTQTPKHLITATGQRVTLRCSPRSGDLSVYWYQQSLDQGLQFLIQYYNGEERAKGNILERFSAQQFPDLHSELNLSSLELGDSALYFCASSVARVGNTQYFGPGTRLTVL.